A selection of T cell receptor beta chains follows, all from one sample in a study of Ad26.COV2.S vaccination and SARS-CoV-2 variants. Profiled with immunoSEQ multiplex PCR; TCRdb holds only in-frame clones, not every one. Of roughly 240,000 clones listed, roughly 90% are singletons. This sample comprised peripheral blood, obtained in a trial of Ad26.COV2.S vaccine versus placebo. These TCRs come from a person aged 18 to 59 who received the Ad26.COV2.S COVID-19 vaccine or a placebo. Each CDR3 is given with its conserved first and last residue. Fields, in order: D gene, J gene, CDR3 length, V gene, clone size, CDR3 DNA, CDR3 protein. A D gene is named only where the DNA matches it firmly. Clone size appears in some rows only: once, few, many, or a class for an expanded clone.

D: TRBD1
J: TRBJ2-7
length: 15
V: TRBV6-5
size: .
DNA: TGTGCCAGCAGCGCGACAGGGGGCCTCTCCTACGAGCAGTACTTC
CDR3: CASSATGGLSYEQYF

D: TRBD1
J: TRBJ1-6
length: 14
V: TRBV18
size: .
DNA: TGTGCCAGCTCACCCGACAGGGTCAATTCACCCCTCCACTTT
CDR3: CASSPDRVNSPLHF

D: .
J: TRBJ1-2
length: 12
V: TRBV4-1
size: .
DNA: TGCGCCAGCAGCCAAGATGTTGGTGGCTACACCTTC
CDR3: CASSQDVGGYTF

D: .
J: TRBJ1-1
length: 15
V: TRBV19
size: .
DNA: TGTGCCAGTAGTATCGGCCGGGCCCAGCTGACTGAAGCTTTCTTT
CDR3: CASSIGRAQLTEAFF

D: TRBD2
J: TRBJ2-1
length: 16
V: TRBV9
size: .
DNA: TGTGCCAGCAGCTTGGGACTAGCGGGGGGCGACAATGAGCAGTTCTTC
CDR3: CASSLGLAGGDNEQFF

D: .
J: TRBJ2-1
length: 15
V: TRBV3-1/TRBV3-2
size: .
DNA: TGTGCCAGCAGCTTAGCGCAAAGCTCCTACAATGAGCAGTTCTTC
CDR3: CASSLAQSSYNEQFF

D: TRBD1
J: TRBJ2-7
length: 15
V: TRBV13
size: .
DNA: TGTGCCAGCAGCCCAGGGACAGGGTCGTTAAACGAGCAGTACTTC
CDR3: CASSPGTGSLNEQYF

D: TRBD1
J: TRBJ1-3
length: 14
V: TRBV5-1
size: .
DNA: TGCGCCAGCAGCCAGGGGGCAGCGGGAAACACCATATATTTT
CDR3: CASSQGAAGNTIYF

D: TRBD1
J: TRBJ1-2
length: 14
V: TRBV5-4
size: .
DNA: TGTGCCAGCAGCTTGGCGGGACAGGTCTATGGCTACACCTTC
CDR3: CASSLAGQVYGYTF

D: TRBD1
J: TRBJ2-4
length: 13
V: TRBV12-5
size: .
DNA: TGTGCTAGTGCCGTTGACAGGGCAAACATTCAGTACTTC
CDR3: CASAVDRANIQYF

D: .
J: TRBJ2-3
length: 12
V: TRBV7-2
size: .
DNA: TGTGCCAGCAGCCCCCCGCCGGGGCCTCGATATTTT
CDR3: CASSPPPGPRYF

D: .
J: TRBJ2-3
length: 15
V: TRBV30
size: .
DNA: TGTGCCTGGAGGGCCCGGGGCAGGGGAGCAGATACGCAGTATTTT
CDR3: CAWRARGRGADTQYF

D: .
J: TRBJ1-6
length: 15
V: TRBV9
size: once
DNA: TGTGCCAGCAGCGTAGTCCCGGGCTATAATTCACCCCTCCACTTT
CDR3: CASSVVPGYNSPLHF

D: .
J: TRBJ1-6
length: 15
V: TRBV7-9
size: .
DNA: TGTGCCAGCAGCTTAGACACACGCATGGTCTCACCCCTCCACTTT
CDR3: CASSLDTRMVSPLHF

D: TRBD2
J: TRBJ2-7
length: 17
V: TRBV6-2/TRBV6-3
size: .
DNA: TGTGCCAGCAGTTACCGGACTAGCGGGGCTTATTCCTACGAGCAGTACTTC
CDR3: CASSYRTSGAYSYEQYF

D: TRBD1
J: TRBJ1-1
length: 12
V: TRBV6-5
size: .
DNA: TGTGCCTCCCAGGGGGGTAACACTGAAGCTTTCTTT
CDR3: CASQGGNTEAFF

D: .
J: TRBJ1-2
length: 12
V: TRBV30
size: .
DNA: TGTGCCTGGGAACAGGGCAACTATGGCTACACCTTC
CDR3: CAWEQGNYGYTF

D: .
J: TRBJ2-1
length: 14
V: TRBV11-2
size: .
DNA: TGTGCCAGCAGCTTAGCATTCCGCGCTGGTGAGCAGTTCTTC
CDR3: CASSLAFRAGEQFF

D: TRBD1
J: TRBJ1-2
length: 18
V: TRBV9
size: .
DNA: TGTGCCAGCAGCCCCCGGACGTGGGACAGGGGAATTAACTATGGCTACACCTTC
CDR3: CASSPRTWDRGINYGYTF

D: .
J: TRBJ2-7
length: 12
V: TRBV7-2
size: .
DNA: TGTGCCAGCAGCTTCGGCCCGGGGGAGCAGTACTTC
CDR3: CASSFGPGEQYF

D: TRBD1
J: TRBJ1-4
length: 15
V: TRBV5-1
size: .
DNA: TGCGCCAGCAGCTCGCAGGGGGAGGCTAATGAAAAACTGTTTTTT
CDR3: CASSSQGEANEKLFF

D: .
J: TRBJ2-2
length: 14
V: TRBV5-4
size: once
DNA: TGTGCCAGCAGCTTTAGTACCGCGACCGGGGAGCTGTTTTTT
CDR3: CASSFSTATGELFF

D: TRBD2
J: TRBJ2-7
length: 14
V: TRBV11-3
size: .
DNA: TGTGCCAGCAGCCCGGGGGGGAGCTCCTACGAGCAGTACTTC
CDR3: CASSPGGSSYEQYF

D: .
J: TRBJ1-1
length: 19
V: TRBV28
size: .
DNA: TGTGCCAGCAGTTTAGAATTCGGCGCCCGGGGAGAATTTAGGACTGAAGCTTTCTTT
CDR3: CASSLEFGARGEFRTEAFF

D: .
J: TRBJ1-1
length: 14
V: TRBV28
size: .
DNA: TGTGCCAGCAGTCTTGGGAACACGAACACTGAAGCTTTCTTT
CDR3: CASSLGNTNTEAFF

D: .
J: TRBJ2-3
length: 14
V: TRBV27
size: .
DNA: TGTGCCAGCTGGGGACCGACACTCCCGGATACGCAGTATTTT
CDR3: CASWGPTLPDTQYF

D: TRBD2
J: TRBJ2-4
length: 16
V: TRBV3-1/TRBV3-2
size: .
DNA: TGTGCCAGCAGCCCGCCGGGACTAGCGGGGGTAAACATTCAGTACTTC
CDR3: CASSPPGLAGVNIQYF

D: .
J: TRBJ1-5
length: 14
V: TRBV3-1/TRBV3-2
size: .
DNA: TGTGCCAGCCCAGCGTGTTACAGAAATCAGCCCCAGCATTTT
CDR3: CASPACYRNQPQHF

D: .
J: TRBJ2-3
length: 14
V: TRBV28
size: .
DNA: TGTGCCAGCAGTTATGACATTACCACAGATACGCAGTATTTT
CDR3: CASSYDITTDTQYF

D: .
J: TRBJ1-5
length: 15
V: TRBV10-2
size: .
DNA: TGCGCCAGCAGTATGGTCCCTACTAGCAATCAGCCCCAGCATTTT
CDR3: CASSMVPTSNQPQHF

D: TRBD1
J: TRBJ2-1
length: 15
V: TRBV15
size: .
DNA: TGTGCCACCAGCAGTCCGGGACAGGGGGTAAATGAGCAGTTCTTC
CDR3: CATSSPGQGVNEQFF

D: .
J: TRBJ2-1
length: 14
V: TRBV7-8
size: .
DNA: TGTGCCAGCAGCTTAGGGGATCTAAACAATGAGCAGTTCTTC
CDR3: CASSLGDLNNEQFF

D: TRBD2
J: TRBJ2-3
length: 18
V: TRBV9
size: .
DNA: TGTGCCACTGCTCCGGGACTAGCGGGGGTATGGAGCACAGATACGCAGTATTTT
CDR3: CATAPGLAGVWSTDTQYF

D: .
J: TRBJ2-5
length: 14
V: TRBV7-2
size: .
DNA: TGTGCCAGCAGCTTAGGGTTTCAGGGAGAGACCCAGTACTTC
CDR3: CASSLGFQGETQYF

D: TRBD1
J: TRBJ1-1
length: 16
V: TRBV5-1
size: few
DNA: TGCGCCAGCAGCATCCAACCGGGACAGGCTAACACTGAAGCTTTCTTT
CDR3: CASSIQPGQANTEAFF

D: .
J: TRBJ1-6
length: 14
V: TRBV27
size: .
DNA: TGTGCCAGCAGCGACACCGCCGGGTATTCACCCCTCCACTTT
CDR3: CASSDTAGYSPLHF

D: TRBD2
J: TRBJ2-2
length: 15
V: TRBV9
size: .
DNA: TGTGCCAGCAGGTCTAGCGGGGGGAACACCGGGGAGCTGTTTTTT
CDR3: CASRSSGGNTGELFF

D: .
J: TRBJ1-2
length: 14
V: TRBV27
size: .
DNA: TGTGCCAGCGCTGAAACAGGGTCCCCCTATGGCTACACCTTC
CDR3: CASAETGSPYGYTF

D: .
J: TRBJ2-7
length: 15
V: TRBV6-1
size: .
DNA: TGTGCCAGCAGTGAAAGAGGGCCAGCGGACTACGAGCAGTACTTC
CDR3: CASSERGPADYEQYF

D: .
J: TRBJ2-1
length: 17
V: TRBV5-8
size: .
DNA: TGTGCCAGCAGCTTAGAGCCAGGAGCGGCCTCGGGGAATGAGCAGTTCTTC
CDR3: CASSLEPGAASGNEQFF

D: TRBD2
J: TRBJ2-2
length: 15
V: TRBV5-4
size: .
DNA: TGTGCCAGCAGCCAGGGGCTAGCGGGCACCGGGGAGCTGTTTTTT
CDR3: CASSQGLAGTGELFF

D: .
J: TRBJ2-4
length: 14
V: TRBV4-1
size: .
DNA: TGCGCCAGCAGCCAAGTCGGCCCGCTCGACATTCAGTACTTC
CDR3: CASSQVGPLDIQYF

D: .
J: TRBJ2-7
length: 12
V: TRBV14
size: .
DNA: TGTGCCAGCAGCCAAGGGCGCTACGAGCAGTACTTC
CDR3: CASSQGRYEQYF

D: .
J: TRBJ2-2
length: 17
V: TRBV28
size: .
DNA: TGTGCCAGCAGTGTTACTGCCTTCCGGGACGGGGCCGGGGAGCTGTTTTTT
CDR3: CASSVTAFRDGAGELFF

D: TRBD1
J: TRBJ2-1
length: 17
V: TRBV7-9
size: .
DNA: TGTGCCAGCAGCTTAGCTAGGCAGGGGGACATTTACAATGAGCAGTTCTTC
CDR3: CASSLARQGDIYNEQFF

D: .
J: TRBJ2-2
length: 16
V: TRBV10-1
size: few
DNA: TGCGCCAGCAGTGAGTCGACCGGGGCGAACACCGGGGAGCTGTTTTTT
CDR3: CASSESTGANTGELFF

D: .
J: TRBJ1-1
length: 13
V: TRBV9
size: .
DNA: TGTGCCAGCAGCCCTGTGGTGAACACTGAAGCTTTCTTT
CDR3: CASSPVVNTEAFF

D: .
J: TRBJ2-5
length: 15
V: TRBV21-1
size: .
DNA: TGTGCCAGCAGAAGGCGATTTCTAGTCGTGCAGACCCAGTACTTC
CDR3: CASRRRFLVVQTQYF

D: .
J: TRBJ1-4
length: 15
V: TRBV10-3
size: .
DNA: TGTGCCATCAGTTCCTCTCGGGGGGTGGGTGAAAAACTGTTTTTT
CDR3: CAISSSRGVGEKLFF

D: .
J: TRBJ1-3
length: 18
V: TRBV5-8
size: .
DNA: TGTGCCAGCAGCTTGGGAAAATTCCAGGGATGGTCTGGAAACACCATATATTTT
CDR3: CASSLGKFQGWSGNTIYF

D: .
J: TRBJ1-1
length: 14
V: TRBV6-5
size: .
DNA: TGTGCCAGCAGTTACGTGGGCCAGCGCACTGAAGCTTTCTTT
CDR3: CASSYVGQRTEAFF

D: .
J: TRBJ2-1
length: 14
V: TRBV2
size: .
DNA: TGTGCCAGCAACCAAAGGAGCGACGGTCAGGAGCAGTTCTTC
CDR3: CASNQRSDGQEQFF

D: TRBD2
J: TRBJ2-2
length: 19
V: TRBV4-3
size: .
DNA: TGCGCCAGCAGCCAAGAGCTACTAGCGGCTCAGTGGAACACCGGGGAGCTGTTTTTT
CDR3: CASSQELLAAQWNTGELFF

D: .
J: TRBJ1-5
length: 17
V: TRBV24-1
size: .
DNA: TGTGCCACCAGTGACTCCACCGGGTCCCGCGGCAATCAGCCCCAGCATTTT
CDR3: CATSDSTGSRGNQPQHF

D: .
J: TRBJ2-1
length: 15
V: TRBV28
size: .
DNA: TGTGCCAGCAGCCTACCCTCTCTTGGTTACAATGAGCAGTTCTTC
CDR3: CASSLPSLGYNEQFF

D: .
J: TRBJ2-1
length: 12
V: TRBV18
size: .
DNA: TGTGCCAGCTCACCGGGCGGGGACGAGCAGTTCTTC
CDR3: CASSPGGDEQFF

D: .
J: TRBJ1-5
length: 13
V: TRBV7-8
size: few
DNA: TGTGCCAGCAGCCTCTCAGCAGATCAGCCCCAGCATTTT
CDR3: CASSLSADQPQHF

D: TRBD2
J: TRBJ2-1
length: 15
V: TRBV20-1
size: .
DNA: TGCAGTGCTAGTCCGGGACTAGCGGTCTACAATGAGCAGTTCTTC
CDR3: CSASPGLAVYNEQFF

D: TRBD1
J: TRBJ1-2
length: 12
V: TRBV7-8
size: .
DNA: TGTGCCAGCAGCCCACAGGGGAATGGCTACACCTTC
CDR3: CASSPQGNGYTF